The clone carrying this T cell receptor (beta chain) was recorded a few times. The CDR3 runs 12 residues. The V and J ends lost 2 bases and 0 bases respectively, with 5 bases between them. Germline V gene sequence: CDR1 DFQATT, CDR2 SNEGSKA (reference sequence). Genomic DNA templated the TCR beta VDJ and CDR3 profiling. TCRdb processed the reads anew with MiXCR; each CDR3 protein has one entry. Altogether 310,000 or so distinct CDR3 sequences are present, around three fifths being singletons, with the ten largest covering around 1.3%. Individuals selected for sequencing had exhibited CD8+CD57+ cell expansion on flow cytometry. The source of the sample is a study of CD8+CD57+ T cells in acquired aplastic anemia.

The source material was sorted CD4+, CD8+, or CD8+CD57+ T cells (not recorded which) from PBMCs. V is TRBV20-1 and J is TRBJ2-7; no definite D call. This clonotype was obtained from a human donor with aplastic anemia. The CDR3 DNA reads TGCAGTGCTAGATTTAGCTCCTACGAGCAGTACTTC. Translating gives CSARFSSYEQYF.